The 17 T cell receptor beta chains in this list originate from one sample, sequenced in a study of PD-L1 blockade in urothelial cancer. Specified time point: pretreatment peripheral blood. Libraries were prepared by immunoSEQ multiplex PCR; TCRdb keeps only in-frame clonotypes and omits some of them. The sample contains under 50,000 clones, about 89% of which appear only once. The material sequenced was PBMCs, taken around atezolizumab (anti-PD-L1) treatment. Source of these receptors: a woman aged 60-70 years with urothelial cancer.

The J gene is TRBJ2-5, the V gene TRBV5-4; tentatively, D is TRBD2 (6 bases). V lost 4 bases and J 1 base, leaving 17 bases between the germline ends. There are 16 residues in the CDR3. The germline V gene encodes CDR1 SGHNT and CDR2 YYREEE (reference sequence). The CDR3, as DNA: TGTGCCAGCAGCCCTAGACTAGAAGTCCTCCAAGAGACCCAGTACTTC. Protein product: CASSPRLEVLQETQYF.

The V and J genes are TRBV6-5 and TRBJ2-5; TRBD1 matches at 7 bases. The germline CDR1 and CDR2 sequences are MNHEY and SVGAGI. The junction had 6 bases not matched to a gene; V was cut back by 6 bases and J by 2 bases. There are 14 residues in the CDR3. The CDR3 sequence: CASRRQGAQETQYF. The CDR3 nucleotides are TGTGCCAGCAGAAGACAGGGAGCTCAAGAGACCCAGTACTTC.

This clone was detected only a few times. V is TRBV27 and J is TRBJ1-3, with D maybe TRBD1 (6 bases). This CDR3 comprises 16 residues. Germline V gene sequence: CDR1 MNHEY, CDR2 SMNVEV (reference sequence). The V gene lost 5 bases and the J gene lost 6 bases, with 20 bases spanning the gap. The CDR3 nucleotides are TGTGCCAGCAGTAAGGAATCGGGGGGCCATCTAAACACCATATATTTT. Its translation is CASSKESGGHLNTIYF.

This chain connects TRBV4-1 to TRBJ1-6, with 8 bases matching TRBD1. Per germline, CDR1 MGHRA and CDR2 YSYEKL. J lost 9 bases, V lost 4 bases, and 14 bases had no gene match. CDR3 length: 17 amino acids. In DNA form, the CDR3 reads TGCGCCAGCAGCCTCTTTACCTCGGACAGGGTTGCTTCACCCCTCCACTTT. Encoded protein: CASSLFTSDRVASPLHF.

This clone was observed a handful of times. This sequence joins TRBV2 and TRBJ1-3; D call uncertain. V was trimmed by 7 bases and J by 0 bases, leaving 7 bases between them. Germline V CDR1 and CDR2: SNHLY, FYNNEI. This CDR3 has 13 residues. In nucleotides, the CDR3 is TGTGCCAGCACAGGCATCTCTGGAAACACCATATATTTT. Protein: CASTGISGNTIYF.

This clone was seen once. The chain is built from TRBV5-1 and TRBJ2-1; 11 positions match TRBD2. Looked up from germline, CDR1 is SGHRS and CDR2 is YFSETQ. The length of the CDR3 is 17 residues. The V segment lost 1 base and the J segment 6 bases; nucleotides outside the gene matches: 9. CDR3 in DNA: TGCGCCAGCAGCTTGAGAGCCGGACTAGCGGGCGGCAATGAGCAGTTCTTC. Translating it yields CASSLRAGLAGGNEQFF.

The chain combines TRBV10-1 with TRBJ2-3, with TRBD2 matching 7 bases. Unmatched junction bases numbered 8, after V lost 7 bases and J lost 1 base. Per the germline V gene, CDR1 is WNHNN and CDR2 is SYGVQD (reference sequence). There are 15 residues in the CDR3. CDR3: CASNGEAGGTDTQYF. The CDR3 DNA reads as TGCGCCAGCAATGGAGAGGCGGGGGGCACAGATACGCAGTATTTT.

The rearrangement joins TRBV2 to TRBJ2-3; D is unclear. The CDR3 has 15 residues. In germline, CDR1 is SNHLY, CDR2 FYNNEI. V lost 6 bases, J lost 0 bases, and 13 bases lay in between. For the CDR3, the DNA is TGTGCCAGCAGGAGACTCATCTCTAGCACAGATACGCAGTATTTT. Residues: CASRRLISSTDTQYF.

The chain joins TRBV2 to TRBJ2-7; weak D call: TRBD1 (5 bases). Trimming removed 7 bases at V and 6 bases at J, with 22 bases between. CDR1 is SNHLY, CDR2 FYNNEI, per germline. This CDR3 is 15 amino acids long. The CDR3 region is CASTMDTWNLGEQYF. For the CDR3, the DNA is TGTGCCAGCACTATGGACACTTGGAATCTGGGCGAGCAGTACTTC.

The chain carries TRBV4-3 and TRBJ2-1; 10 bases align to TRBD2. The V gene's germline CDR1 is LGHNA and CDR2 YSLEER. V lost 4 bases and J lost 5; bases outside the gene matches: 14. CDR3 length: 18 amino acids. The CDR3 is CASSPGPGSGRANNEQFF. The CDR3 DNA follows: TGCGCCAGCAGCCCCGGACCTGGCAGCGGGAGGGCTAACAATGAGCAGTTCTTC.

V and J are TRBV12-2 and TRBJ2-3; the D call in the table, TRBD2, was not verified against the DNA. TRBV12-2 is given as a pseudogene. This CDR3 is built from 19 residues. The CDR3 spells CASRLAPPWAGLYPDTQYF. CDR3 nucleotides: TGTGCAAGTCGCTTAGCTCCACCCTGGGCGGGGCTTTACCCAGATACGCAGTATTTT.

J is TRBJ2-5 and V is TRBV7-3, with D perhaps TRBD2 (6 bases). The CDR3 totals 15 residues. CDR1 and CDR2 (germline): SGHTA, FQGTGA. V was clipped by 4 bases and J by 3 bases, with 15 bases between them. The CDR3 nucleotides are TGTGCCAGCAGCTCCGGGACTGCCCCTGAAGAGACCCAGTACTTC. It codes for CASSSGTAPEETQYF.

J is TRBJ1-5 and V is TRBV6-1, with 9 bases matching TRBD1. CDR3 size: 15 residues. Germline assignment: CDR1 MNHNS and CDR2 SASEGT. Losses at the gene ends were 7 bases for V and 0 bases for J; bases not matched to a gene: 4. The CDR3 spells CASTGTGRSNQPQHF. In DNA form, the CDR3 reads TGTGCCAGCACCGGGACAGGGCGTAGCAATCAGCCCCAGCATTTT.

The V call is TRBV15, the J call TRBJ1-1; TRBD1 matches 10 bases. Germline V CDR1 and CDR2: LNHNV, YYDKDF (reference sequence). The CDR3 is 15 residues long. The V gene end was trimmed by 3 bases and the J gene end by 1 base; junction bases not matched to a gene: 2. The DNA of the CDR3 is TGTGCCACCAGCAGCTGGGACAGGGGGAACACTGAAGCTTTCTTT. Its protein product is CATSSWDRGNTEAFF.

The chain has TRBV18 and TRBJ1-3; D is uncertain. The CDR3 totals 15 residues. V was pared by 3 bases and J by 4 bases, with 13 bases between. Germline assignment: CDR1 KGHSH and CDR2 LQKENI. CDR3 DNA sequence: TGTGCCAGCTCACCGAGGGCCCCCCAAGGAAACACCATATATTTT. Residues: CASSPRAPQGNTIYF.

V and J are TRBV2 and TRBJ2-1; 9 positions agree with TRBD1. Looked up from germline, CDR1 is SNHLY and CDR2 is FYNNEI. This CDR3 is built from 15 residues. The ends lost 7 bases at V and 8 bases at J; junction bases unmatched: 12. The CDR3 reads CASTPGTGIFHEQFF. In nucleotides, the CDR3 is TGTGCCAGCACCCCAGGGACAGGGATCTTCCATGAGCAGTTCTTC.

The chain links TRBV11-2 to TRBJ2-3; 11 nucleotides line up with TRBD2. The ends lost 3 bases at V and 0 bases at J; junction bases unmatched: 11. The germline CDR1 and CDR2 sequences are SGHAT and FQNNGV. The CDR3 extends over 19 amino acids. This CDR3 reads CASSLRLAGNRLSTDTQYF. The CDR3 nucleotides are TGTGCCAGCAGCTTGCGACTAGCGGGAAATAGGCTTAGCACAGATACGCAGTATTTT. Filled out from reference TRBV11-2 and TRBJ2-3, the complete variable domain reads EAGVAQSPRYKIIEKRQSVAFWCNPISGHATLYWYQQILGQGPKLLIQFQNNGVVDDSQLPKDRFSAERLKGVDSTLKIQPAKLEDSAVYLCASSLRLAGNRLSTDTQYFGPGTRLTVL.